This entry is about one TCR beta chain. The antigen this receptor binds is unknown. No quality values exist for individual bases; no much larger clone is one base distant. The data derive from a study of blood T cell repertoires in COVID-19 (dated by TCRdb to 2020 to 2021). In terms of the full investigation: Samples from collaborators originated in the United States, Italy and Spain and spanned both the acute and convalescent phases of COVID-19. The prospective study material was composed of cDNA or gDNA derived from T cells, B-cell-depleted T cells, or PBMCs. The dataset comprised deeply sampled blood TCRbeta repertoires from subjects exposed to, actively infected with, or recovered from COVID-19. The repertoires were released in a freely available public database intended as a resource for research on the immune response to SARS-CoV-2. Samples came from the ongoing ImmuneRACE study (first 160 participants) plus 1,254 subjects from 6 global collaborators. A de-identified subject ID, COVID-19 status, age in years and sex were almost always included in the sample metadata. Where available, HLA class I and class II types were obtained from metadata supplied by the sample provider rather than from assay-based typing.

What the study reported, not specific to this receptor: The quantity of clinical and demographic metadata differed by source and by participant and was supplied without curation.

The immunoSEQ Assay, a bias-controlled multiplex PCR, was used to amplify TCRbeta CDR3 regions from genomic DNA. On the study's bioinformatics: Within the assay, amplification of reference gene primers was used to estimate how many nucleated cells each sample contained. To quantify the absolute abundance of each unique TCRbeta CDR3 rearrangement, sequence reads were collapsed and filtered. Productive Simpson clonality was computed per sample as the square root of Simpson's diversity index over productive rearrangements. What TCRdb holds here is the immuneACCESS table cut down to in-frame rearrangements. Part of the clones is not present; checked against another copy, under half of the missing clones reflect an unresolved V gene, and the others are unexplained. V and J calls plus clone size are reproduced from that table; the DNA served to infer D and trimming. Recorded for this sample are approximately 280,000 clones; roughly 85% of them occurred a single time. The ten largest clones add up to 2.5% to 3% of the sample.

V and J are truncated by 1 base and 4 bases respectively, leaving an intervening sequence of 4 bases. The CDR3 holds 12 amino acids from the cysteine to the phenylalanine. The read is trimmed to its CDR3 DNA, 36 bases read in frame from base 1. CDR1 and CDR2 (SGDLS, YYNGEE) derive from the germline V gene. Participants in the prospective study were aged roughly 18 to 100 years, lived in 20 to 25 United States geographic areas, and enrolled through a virtual design. In the prospective study, participants were assigned to cohorts based on the clinical history participants reported in a screening survey and a study questionnaire. Recovered participants in ImmuneRACE Cohort 3 were defined as having two consecutive negative NP/OP PCR tests, clearance from a healthcare professional, or resolution of symptoms. In the prospective study, mobile phlebotomists collected whole blood, serum and a nasopharyngeal or oropharyngeal swab from each participant. Prospective study participants could optionally give additional blood draws and questionnaires over a roughly two-month period. Before DNA extraction, prospective study blood samples were shipped either frozen or at room temperature.

This clonotype was obtained from a woman aged 50 to 60 who had recovered from COVID-19. Sequencing was done on a sample of PBMCs or T cells enriched from blood (not recorded which). The chain is encoded by TRBV9 joined to TRBJ2-3, with no confident D gene call. The nucleotides are TGTGCCAGCAGCGTATTAGCAGATACGCAGTATTTT. It codes for CASSVLADTQYF.